A single sample is the source of the 23 T cell receptor beta chains below, sequenced in a study of blood T cell repertoires in COVID-19. Repertoires were generated with immunoSEQ multiplex PCR, while TCRdb's copy carries only in-frame clones and drops some. The sample lists around 290,000 clones, around 89% occurring once. Input material: peripheral blood. Every receptor here comes from a man aged 40-49 years with acute or convalescent COVID-19.

This clone was counted once. V gene TRBV11-2 combines with J gene TRBJ2-7, with a tentative D call TRBD1 (6 bases). The CDR3 spans 16 residues. In germline, CDR1 is SGHAT, CDR2 FQNNGV. Trimming left V 4 bases short and J 4 bases short, with 20 bases between. CDR3: CASSSFQGPMRYEQYF. The CDR3, as DNA: TGTGCCAGCAGCTCCTTCCAGGGGCCCATGCGGTACGAGCAGTACTTC.

This chain links TRBV7-2 with TRBJ2-1; TRBD2 aligns across 7 bases. Germline assignment: CDR1 SGHTA and CDR2 FQGNSA. V gave up 4 bases and J gave up 9 bases; unmatched junction bases: 12. This CDR3 contains 15 residues. DNA of the CDR3: TGTGCCAGCAGCTCGCAAGCGGGGCTGGGCGGTGAGCAGTTCTTC. Amino acid sequence: CASSSQAGLGGEQFF.

The chain joins TRBV27 to TRBJ1-5; 7 bases align to TRBD1. The CDR3 has 15 residues. Germline V lookup: CDR1 MNHEY, CDR2 SMNVEV (reference sequence). Unmatched junction bases numbered 5, after V lost 3 bases and J lost 3 bases. CDR3 nucleotides: TGTGCCAGCAGTTTGAACAGGGGCCCCAATCAGCCCCAGCATTTT. Translation: CASSLNRGPNQPQHF.

The CDR3: CASSEVGGAVDEQFF. For the CDR3, the DNA is TGTGCCAGCAGTGAGGTCGGGGGGGCCGTCGATGAGCAGTTCTTC. The V gene is TRBV6-1, the J gene TRBJ2-1; the match to TRBD2 covers 8 bases. The J segment lost 8 bases and the V segment lost 3 bases, leaving 9 bases of the junction unmatched. The CDR3 has 15 amino acids. CDR1 MNHNS and CDR2 SASEGT come from the germline V gene.

V is TRBV7-8 and J is TRBJ2-7, with D tentatively TRBD1 (5 bases). The germline V gene encodes CDR1 SGHVS and CDR2 FQNEAQ. With 4 bases removed from V and 2 bases from J, the gap between germline ends came to 6 bases. The CDR3 is made up of 12 amino acids. The CDR3 region is CASSSTAYEQYF. As DNA, the CDR3 is TGTGCCAGCAGCTCGACAGCCTACGAGCAGTACTTC.

The CDR3 loop reads CASSTGLATNEKLFF. In DNA, the CDR3 is TGCGCCAGCAGCACTGGACTGGCAACTAATGAAAAACTGTTTTTT. The chain joins TRBV5-1 to TRBJ1-4; D is unresolved. V shed 4 bases and J shed 0 bases, with 10 bases lying between them. The CDR3 has 15 amino acids. Germline V gene sequence: CDR1 SGHRS, CDR2 YFSETQ. Based on the CDR3 plus reference TRBV5-1 and TRBJ1-4, the full variable domain is KAGVTQTPRYLIKTRGQQVTLSCSPISGHRSVSWYQQTPGQGLQFLFEYFSETQRNKGNFPGRFSGRQFSNSRSEMNVSTLELGDSALYLCASSTGLATNEKLFFGSGTQLSVL.

This chain links TRBV27 with TRBJ1-2; 7 nucleotides agree with TRBD1. This CDR3 spans 15 amino acids. Looked up from germline, CDR1 is MNHEY and CDR2 is SMNVEV (reference sequence). Germline trimming cut 5 bases from V and 3 bases from J; bases unmatched to any gene: 9. CDR3: CASSRRQGGDYGYTF. The CDR3 nucleotides are TGTGCCAGCAGTAGGCGGCAGGGGGGTGACTATGGCTACACCTTC.

This chain links TRBV4-2 with TRBJ1-2, with D possibly being TRBD1 (5 bases). The CDR3 is made up of 13 amino acids. Between the trimmed V and J ends, which lost 3 bases and 0 bases, there was a span of 5 bases. Germline loops: CDR1 LGHNA, CDR2 YNFKEQ. The CDR3 sequence: CASSQTANYGYTF. CDR3 sequence (DNA): TGTGCCAGCAGCCAGACAGCTAACTATGGCTACACCTTC.

This clone was seen only once. The chain uses TRBV12-3 or TRBV12-4 and TRBJ2-3; D call uncertain. The CDR3 consists of 13 residues. The V end was cut by 4 bases, the J end by 2 bases, with 7 bases between. The CDR3 DNA reads as TGTGCCAGCAGTTCGTCCCCCACAGATACGCAGTATTTT. It yields the protein CASSSSPTDTQYF.

The rearrangement links TRBV11-2 to TRBJ1-6; weak D call: TRBD1 (6 bases). The germline V gene encodes CDR1 SGHAT and CDR2 FQNNGV. The CDR3 is made up of 17 amino acids. Trimming removed 1 base from V and 7 bases from J, with 17 bases in between. In nucleotides, the CDR3 is TGTGCCAGCAGCTTAGCCCCGAGGGGGGGCTCGAATTCACCCCTCCACTTT. Encoded protein: CASSLAPRGGSNSPLHF.

V is TRBV6-6 and J is TRBJ1-2; D perhaps matches TRBD1 (5 bases). Germline loops: CDR1 MNHNY, CDR2 SVGAGI (reference sequence). The CDR3 runs to 13 residues. V was shortened by 6 bases and J by 6 bases, with 14 bases between the two germline ends. DNA of the CDR3: TGTGCCAGCAGAGACCGACAGTATGATGGCTACACCTTC. Its protein product is CASRDRQYDGYTF.

The chain employs TRBV9 and TRBJ2-2; D may be TRBD1 (7 bases). The CDR3 is made up of 17 amino acids. The germline V gene encodes CDR1 SGDLS and CDR2 YYNGEE. Trimming removed 4 bases from V and 4 bases from J, with 20 bases in between. The CDR3 loop reads CASSLSGGGRGTGELFF. CDR3 coding DNA: TGTGCCAGCAGCTTATCTGGAGGGGGCCGTGGCACCGGGGAGCTGTTTTTT.

The chain has TRBV5-1 and TRBJ1-1, with TRBD1 identical over 7 bases. V shed 0 bases and J 0 bases; nucleotides not matched to a gene: 2. The CDR3 length is 15 residues. The germline gives CDR1 SGHRS, CDR2 YFSETQ. This CDR3 reads CASSLVGTVNTEAFF. The CDR3 nucleotides are TGCGCCAGCAGCTTGGTGGGGACAGTGAACACTGAAGCTTTCTTT.

This sequence joins TRBV5-4 and TRBJ1-2; no definite D call. Per germline, CDR1 SGHNT and CDR2 YYREEE (reference sequence). CDR3 length equals 15 residues. Trimming removed 3 bases at V and 7 bases at J, with 19 bases between. The CDR3 sequence: CASSSASLEAGGYTF. Written as DNA, the CDR3 is TGTGCCAGCAGCTCTGCGAGTTTGGAGGCGGGTGGCTACACCTTC.

In its sample, this clone was seen once. The genes are TRBV10-3 and TRBJ1-4, with D possibly matching TRBD1 (6 bases). CDR1 is ENHRY and CDR2 is SYGVKD in the germline V gene. With 11 bases removed from V and 8 bases from J, the gap between germline ends came to 24 bases. This CDR3 is built from 15 residues. The CDR3 DNA reads TGTGCCCCCCGGGAACAGGGCTTTTTCAAGGAAAAACTGTTTTTT. It yields the protein CAPREQGFFKEKLFF.

The chain uses TRBV3-1 (or the pseudogene TRBV3-2) and TRBJ1-2; D is perhaps TRBD1 (5 bases). The CDR3 consists of 16 residues. Trimming cost V 6 bases and J 4 bases, with 21 bases left between them. Germline V gene lookup returns CDR1 LGHDT and CDR2 YNNKEL (reference sequence). The chain's CDR3 is CASSRYSGAGGYGYTF. CDR3 in DNA: TGTGCCAGCAGTCGATACTCCGGGGCGGGGGGCTATGGCTACACCTTC.

The gene calls are TRBV7-6 and TRBJ1-2, with D possibly TRBD1 on 5 matching bases. The CDR3 runs to 15 residues. Per germline, CDR1 SGHVS and CDR2 FNYEAQ. Trimming removed 0 bases from V and 2 bases from J, with 10 bases in between. The CDR3 DNA reads TGTGCCAGCAGCTTAGCCGTCGGGGGAAACTATGGCTACACCTTC. Translation: CASSLAVGGNYGYTF.

The chain uses TRBV5-5 and TRBJ1-3, with D hard to call. CDR1 and CDR2 (germline): SGHKS, YYEKEE (reference sequence). Deletions cut 4 bases from V and 1 base from J, with 9 bases between. CDR3 length: 14 amino acids. The CDR3 is CASSPGNSGNTIYF. Written as DNA, the CDR3 is TGTGCCAGCAGCCCGGGAAATTCTGGAAACACCATATATTTT. Looking up the rest from reference TRBV5-5 and TRBJ1-3 gives the full variable domain: DAGVTQSPTHLIKTRGQQVTLRCSPISGHKSVSWYQQVLGQGPQFIFQYYEKEERGRGNFPDRFSARQFPNYSSELNVNALLLGDSALYLCASSPGNSGNTIYFGEGSWLTVV.

CDR3 region: CASSPEGQTTDTQYF. CDR3 DNA: TGCGCCAGCAGCCCGGAGGGACAGACCACAGATACGCAGTATTTT. The chain links TRBV5-1 to TRBJ2-3, with D possibly TRBD1 on 7 matching bases. The germline V and J ends were trimmed by 4 bases and 2 bases, with 14 bases remaining between them. The CDR3 contains 15 residues. Germline assignment: CDR1 SGHRS and CDR2 YFSETQ.

V usage is TRBV5-1 and J usage is TRBJ1-1; D unresolved. The CDR3 covers 14 residues. Trimming pared 4 bases from V and 4 bases from J, leaving 14 bases between. Germline CDR1 reads SGHRS; CDR2 reads YFSETQ. The CDR3 protein is CASSPERASTEAFF. The CDR3 DNA is TGCGCCAGCAGCCCGGAGAGGGCCAGCACTGAAGCTTTCTTT.

This clone appeared a single time. V usage is TRBV10-3 and J usage is TRBJ2-3; 7 bases fit TRBD2. The germline V gene encodes CDR1 ENHRY and CDR2 SYGVKD. The CDR3 has 13 residues. Unmatched junction bases numbered 6, after V lost 10 bases and J lost 2 bases. This chain's CDR3 is CATSAGFTDTQYF. The CDR3 DNA reads as TGTGCCACCTCAGCGGGGTTCACAGATACGCAGTATTTT.

V is TRBV30 and J is TRBJ1-2; D is possibly TRBD1 (5 bases). This CDR3 has 12 residues. Germline-derived CDR1 and CDR2 are GTSNPN and SVGIG (reference sequence). Trimming pared 2 bases from V and 7 bases from J, leaving 11 bases between. CDR3 amino acids: CAWSIAGPGYTF. In nucleotides, the CDR3 is TGTGCCTGGAGTATCGCGGGACCTGGCTACACCTTC.

The chain is built from TRBV30 and TRBJ2-4; 7 positions match TRBD1. This CDR3 has 13 residues. The trim removed 0 bases at V and 9 bases at J, leaving 5 bases unmatched. CDR1 GTSNPN and CDR2 SVGIG come from the germline V gene (reference sequence). CDR3 protein: CAWSVRRGTIQYF. Here the CDR3 DNA reads TGTGCCTGGAGTGTACGCAGGGGGACCATTCAGTACTTC.